Presented here are 15 T cell receptor beta chains from one specimen sequenced in a study of T-cell reconstitution after alpha-beta-depleted transplantation in children. Preparation of the TCRbeta library was carried out with unique molecular identifiers. TCRdb ran MiXCR on the PCR reads and lists one entry per CDR3 protein. The data contain about 980,000 distinct CDR3 sequences, 25% to 35% of them singletons. The source material was PBMCs, mostly from graft donor cells, sampled 360 days after TCRalphabeta/CD19-depleted stem cell transplant. All receptors derive from a boy less than two years old who had a stem cell transplant for SCID, so the T cells may come from the graft donor.

In this sample, this clonotype turned up once. The chain employs TRBV2 and TRBJ1-1; 8 bases line up with TRBD1. The CDR3 runs to 13 residues. After removal of 8 bases from V and 3 bases from J, the junction contained 5 bases not matched to a gene. CDR1 and CDR2 from the germline V gene are SNHLY and FYNNEI. CDR3 region: CASGTGGDTEAFF. The CDR3 DNA reads as TGTGCCAGCGGAACAGGGGGAGACACTGAAGCTTTCTTT.

This clonotype appeared a few times. The rearrangement joins TRBV7-2 to TRBJ1-2, with D unresolved. V lost 1 base and J lost 3, with 15 bases in between. Per the germline V gene, CDR1 is SGHTA and CDR2 is FQGNSA. The CDR3 length is 16 residues. The CDR3 coding sequence is TGTGCCAGCAGCTTAGTGGATCGTGGTAGGGACTATGGCTACACCTTC. Residues: CASSLVDRGRDYGYTF.

This sequence joins TRBV10-3 and TRBJ1-6; the D is unclear. Germline assignment: CDR1 ENHRY and CDR2 SYGVKD. V was cut by 3 bases and J by 10 bases, with 16 bases left in between. This CDR3 contains 15 residues. The CDR3 loop is CAISDLGGERSPLHF. DNA for the CDR3: TGTGCCATCAGTGACTTGGGCGGAGAGAGATCACCCCTCCACTTT.

This clonotype occurred a few times. The rearrangement links TRBV20-1 to TRBJ2-3; D is undetermined. Germline assignment: CDR1 DFQATT and CDR2 SNEGSKA (reference sequence). This CDR3 is 12 amino acids long. The V end lost 5 bases, the J end lost 6 bases, and 12 bases lay between the germline ends. The CDR3 spells CSARVLLDTQYF. The CDR3 DNA reads as TGCAGTGCTCGAGTCCTTTTGGATACGCAGTATTTT.

The V call is TRBV5-1, the J call TRBJ2-5; TRBD2 aligns across 7 bases. The length of the CDR3 is 16 residues. CDR1 SGHRS and CDR2 YFSETQ come from the germline V gene. Trimming at V came to 4 bases and at J to 2 bases, leaving 11 bases not matched to a gene. CDR3 bases: TGCGCCAGCAGCCCCATTCCGGGGGGTTCGCAAGAGACCCAGTACTTC. Translating gives CASSPIPGGSQETQYF.

The chain carries TRBV24-1 and TRBJ2-2, with 9 nucleotides matching TRBD2. Per the germline V gene, CDR1 is KGHDR and CDR2 is SFDVKD. J was trimmed by 5 bases and V by 4 bases; bases with no gene match: 13. The CDR3 totals 18 residues. As DNA, the CDR3 is TGTGCCACCAGTGACGCCTCGTCGGCGGGGGGGCCAACCGGGGAGCTGTTTTTT. It yields the protein CATSDASSAGGPTGELFF.

This clonotype was counted a few times. The chain joins TRBV5-6 to TRBJ2-1; the match to TRBD2 covers 9 bases. Germline trimming cut 3 bases from V and 9 bases from J; bases unmatched to any gene: 13. CDR3 length equals 16 residues. CDR1 SGHDT and CDR2 YYEEEE come from the germline V gene. CDR3 sequence reads: CASSWFSAGGPVEQFF. The CDR3 DNA reads TGTGCCAGCAGCTGGTTTAGCGCGGGGGGGCCGGTTGAGCAGTTCTTC.

The CDR3 DNA sequence: TGCAGCGTTGCCCCAAACAGGGTAGATACGCAGTATTTT. Encoded protein: CSVAPNRVDTQYF. The chain is built from TRBV29-1 and TRBJ2-3, with D tentatively TRBD1 (6 bases). The V and J ends lost 4 bases and 5 bases respectively, with 13 bases between them. The CDR3 has 13 residues. Germline V lookup: CDR1 SQVTM, CDR2 ANQGSEA.

This chain connects TRBV27 to TRBJ2-1; D not resolved. The V end was cut by 8 bases, the J end by 10 bases, with 21 bases between. The CDR3 runs to 14 residues. Germline V gives CDR1 MNHEY, CDR2 SMNVEV (reference sequence). The CDR3 reads CASSPGSTRWEQFF. CDR3 coding DNA: TGTGCCAGCTCCCCCGGGTCCACCAGATGGGAGCAGTTCTTC.

In this sample, this clonotype turned up a few times. This chain joins TRBV3-1 and TRBJ1-5; D unclear. The ends were cut back, 4 bases at V and 5 bases at J, with 15 bases in the middle. Germline-derived CDR1 and CDR2 are LGHDT and YNNKEL (reference sequence). The CDR3 is 15 residues long. As DNA, the CDR3 is TGTGCCAGCAGCCGACCACGACTAGAGGATCAGCCCCAGCATTTT. This translates into CASSRPRLEDQPQHF.

The V call is TRBV9, the J call TRBJ2-1; 8 bases map to TRBD2. Trimming removed 3 bases from V and 5 bases from J; junction bases left unmatched: 7. Per germline, CDR1 SGDLS and CDR2 YYNGEE. This CDR3 is built from 15 residues. CDR3 protein: CASSEVAGRDNEQFF. For the CDR3, the DNA is TGTGCCAGCAGCGAGGTAGCGGGGAGGGACAATGAGCAGTTCTTC. Together with reference TRBV9 and TRBJ2-1, the CDR3 gives the full variable domain: DSGVTQTPKHLITATGQRVTLRCSPRSGDLSVYWYQQSLDQGLQFLIQYYNGEERAKGNILERFSAQQFPDLHSELNLSSLELGDSALYFCASSEVAGRDNEQFFGPGTRLTVL.

The gene calls are TRBV7-2 and TRBJ1-6; D ambiguous. V dropped 0 bases and J dropped 6 bases, with 12 bases sitting between them. In germline, CDR1 is SGHTA, CDR2 FQGNSA. This CDR3 comprises 16 residues. The CDR3 DNA reads TGTGCCAGCAGCTTAGCGTCTTACAGAGTTAATTCACCCCTCCACTTT. It translates to CASSLASYRVNSPLHF. Full variable domain (remainder filled in from reference TRBV7-2 and TRBJ1-6): GAGVSQSPSNKVTEKGKDVELRCDPISGHTALYWYRQSLGQGLEFLIYFQGNSAPDKSGLPSDRFSAERTGGSVSTLTIQRTQQEDSAVYLCASSLASYRVNSPLHFGNGTRLTVT.

J is TRBJ2-3 and V is TRBV29-1, with D unresolved. The germline V and J ends were trimmed by 3 bases and 4 bases, with 20 bases remaining between them. The germline CDR1 and CDR2 sequences are SQVTM and ANQGSEA. CDR3 length: 16 amino acids. This chain's CDR3 is CSVEIVDVVTADTQYF. The DNA for the CDR3 is TGCAGCGTTGAGATCGTTGATGTTGTAACAGCAGATACGCAGTATTTT.

The V gene is TRBV20-1, the J gene TRBJ2-1; D remains unclear. V was cut by 3 bases and J by 10 bases, with 10 bases left in between. CDR3 length: 11 amino acids. Germline CDR1 DFQATT, CDR2 SNEGSKA (reference sequence). CDR3 loop: CSASIGVEQFF. CDR3 coding DNA: TGCAGTGCTAGTATCGGAGTGGAGCAGTTCTTC.

The chain is built from TRBV15 and TRBJ2-2; D could derive from TRBD1 or TRBD2 (5 bases each). CDR1 LNHNV and CDR2 YYDKDF come from the germline V gene (reference sequence). The CDR3 is 19 residues long. The V end was cut by 3 bases, the J end by 5 bases, with 25 bases between. Written as DNA, the CDR3 is TGTGCCACCAGCAGCCCTTGGTGGGAAAGCGGAAAGGGGACCGGGGAGCTGTTTTTT. It is translated as CATSSPWWESGKGTGELFF.